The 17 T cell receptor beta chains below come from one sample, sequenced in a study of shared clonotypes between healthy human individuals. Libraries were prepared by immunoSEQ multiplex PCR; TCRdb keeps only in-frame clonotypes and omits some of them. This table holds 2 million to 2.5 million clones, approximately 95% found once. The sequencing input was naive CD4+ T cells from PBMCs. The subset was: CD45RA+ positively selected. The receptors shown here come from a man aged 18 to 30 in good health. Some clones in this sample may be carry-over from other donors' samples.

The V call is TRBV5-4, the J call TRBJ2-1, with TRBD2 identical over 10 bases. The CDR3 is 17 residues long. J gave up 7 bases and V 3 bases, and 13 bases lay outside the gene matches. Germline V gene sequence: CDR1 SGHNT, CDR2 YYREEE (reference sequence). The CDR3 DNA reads TGTGCCAGCAGCTGGGGGGCTAGCGGGAGAAAGTTGAATGAGCAGTTCTTC. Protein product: CASSWGASGRKLNEQFF.

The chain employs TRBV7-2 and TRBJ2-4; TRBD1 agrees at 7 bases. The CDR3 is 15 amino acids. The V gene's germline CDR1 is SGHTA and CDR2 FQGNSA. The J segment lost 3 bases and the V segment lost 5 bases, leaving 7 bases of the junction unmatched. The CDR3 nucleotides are TGTGCCAGCAGCGGCCACCGGGACAGCAAAAACATTCAGTACTTC. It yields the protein CASSGHRDSKNIQYF.

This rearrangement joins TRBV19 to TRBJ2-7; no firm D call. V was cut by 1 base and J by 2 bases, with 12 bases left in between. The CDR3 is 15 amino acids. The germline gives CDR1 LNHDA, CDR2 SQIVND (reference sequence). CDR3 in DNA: TGTGCCAGTAGTATAGTGGCTCCCGGAGCCTACGAGCAGTACTTC. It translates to CASSIVAPGAYEQYF.

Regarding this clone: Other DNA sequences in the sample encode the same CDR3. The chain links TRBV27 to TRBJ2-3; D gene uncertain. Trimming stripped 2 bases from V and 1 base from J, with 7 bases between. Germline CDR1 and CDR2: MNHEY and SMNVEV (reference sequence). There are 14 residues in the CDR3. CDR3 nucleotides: TGTGCCAGCAGTTTACGGTATCGCACAGATACGCAGTATTTT. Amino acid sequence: CASSLRYRTDTQYF.

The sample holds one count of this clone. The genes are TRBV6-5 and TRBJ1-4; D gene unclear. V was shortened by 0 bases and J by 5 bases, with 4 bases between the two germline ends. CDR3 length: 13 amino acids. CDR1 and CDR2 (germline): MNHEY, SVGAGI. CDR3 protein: CASSYSANEKLFF. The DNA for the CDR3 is TGTGCCAGCAGTTACTCGGCGAATGAAAAACTGTTTTTT.

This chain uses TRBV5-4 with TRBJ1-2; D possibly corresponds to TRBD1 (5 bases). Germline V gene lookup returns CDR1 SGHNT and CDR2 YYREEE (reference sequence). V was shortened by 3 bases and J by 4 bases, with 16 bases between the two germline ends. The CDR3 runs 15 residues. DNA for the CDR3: TGTGCCAGCAGCTCCCCCATCCTCGACAGCTATGGCTACACCTTC. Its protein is CASSSPILDSYGYTF.

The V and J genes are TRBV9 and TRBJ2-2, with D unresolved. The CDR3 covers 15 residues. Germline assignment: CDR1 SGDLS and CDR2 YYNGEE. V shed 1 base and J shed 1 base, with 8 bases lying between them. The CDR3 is CASSVFGQNTGELFF. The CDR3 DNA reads TGTGCCAGCAGCGTATTTGGGCAGAACACCGGGGAGCTGTTTTTT.

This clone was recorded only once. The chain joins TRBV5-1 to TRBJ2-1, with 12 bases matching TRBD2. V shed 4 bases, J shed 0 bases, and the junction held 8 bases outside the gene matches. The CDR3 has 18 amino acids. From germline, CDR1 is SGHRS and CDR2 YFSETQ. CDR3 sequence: CASSLRLAGVSSYNEQFF. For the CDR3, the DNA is TGCGCCAGCAGCCTCAGACTAGCGGGGGTGAGCTCCTACAATGAGCAGTTCTTC.

The CDR3 spells CASSPIAGGPGTGELFF. In DNA, the CDR3 is TGCGCCAGCAGCCCTATAGCGGGAGGGCCTGGCACCGGGGAGCTGTTTTTT. V usage is TRBV5-1 and J usage is TRBJ2-2; 11 bases fit TRBD2. V was pared by 4 bases and J by 4 bases, with 9 bases of the junction left unmatched. Germline-derived CDR1 and CDR2 are SGHRS and YFSETQ. The CDR3 has 17 residues.

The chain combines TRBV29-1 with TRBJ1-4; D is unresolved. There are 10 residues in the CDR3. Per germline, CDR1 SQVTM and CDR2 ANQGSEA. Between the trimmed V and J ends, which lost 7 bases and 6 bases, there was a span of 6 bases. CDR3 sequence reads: CSAPDEKLFF. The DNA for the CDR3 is TGCAGCGCCCCGGATGAAAAACTGTTTTTT. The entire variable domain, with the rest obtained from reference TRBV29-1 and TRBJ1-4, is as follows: SAVISQKPSRDICQRGTSLTIQCQVDSQVTMMFWYRQQPGQSLTLIATANQGSEATYESGFVIDKFPISRPNLTFSTLTVSNMSPEDSSIYLCSAPDEKLFFGSGTQLSVL.

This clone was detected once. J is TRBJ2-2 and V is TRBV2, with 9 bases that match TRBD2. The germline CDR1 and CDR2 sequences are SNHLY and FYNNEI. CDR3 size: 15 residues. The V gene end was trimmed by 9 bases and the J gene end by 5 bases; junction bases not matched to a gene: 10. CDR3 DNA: TGTGCCAGTGATAGCGGGAGACCGCCGACCGGGGAGCTGTTTTTT. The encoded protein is CASDSGRPPTGELFF.

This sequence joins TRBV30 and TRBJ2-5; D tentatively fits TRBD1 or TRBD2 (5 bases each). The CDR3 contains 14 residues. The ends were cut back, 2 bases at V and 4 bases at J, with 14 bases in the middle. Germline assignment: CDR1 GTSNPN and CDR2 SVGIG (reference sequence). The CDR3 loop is CAWSTGTTPETQYF. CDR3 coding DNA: TGTGCCTGGAGTACCGGGACCACCCCAGAGACCCAGTACTTC.

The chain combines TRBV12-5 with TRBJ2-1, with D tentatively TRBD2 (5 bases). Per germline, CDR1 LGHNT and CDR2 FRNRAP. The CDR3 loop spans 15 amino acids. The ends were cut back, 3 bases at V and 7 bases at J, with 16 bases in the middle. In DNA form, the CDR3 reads TGTGCTAGTGGTTTTTCCGGGAACCCCTCTAATGAGCAGTTCTTC. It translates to CASGFSGNPSNEQFF.

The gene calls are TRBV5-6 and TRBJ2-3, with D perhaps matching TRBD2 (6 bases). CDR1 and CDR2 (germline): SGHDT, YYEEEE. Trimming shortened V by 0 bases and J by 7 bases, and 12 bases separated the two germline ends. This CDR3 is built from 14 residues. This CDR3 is CASSLAGGENTQYF. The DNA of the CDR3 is TGTGCCAGCAGCTTGGCTGGCGGGGAGAATACGCAGTATTTT.

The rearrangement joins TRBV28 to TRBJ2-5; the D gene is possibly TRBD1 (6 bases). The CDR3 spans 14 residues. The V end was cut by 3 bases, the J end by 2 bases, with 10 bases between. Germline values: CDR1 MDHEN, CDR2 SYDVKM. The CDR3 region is CASSFLDRQETQYF. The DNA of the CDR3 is TGTGCCAGCAGTTTTTTAGACAGGCAAGAGACCCAGTACTTC.

The CDR3 sequence: CASSPTQDGTQYF. In DNA, the CDR3 is TGTGCCAGCTCACCGACTCAAGACGGCACGCAGTATTTT. The rearrangement uses TRBV18 and TRBJ2-3; no clear D gene. The V and J ends lost 3 bases and 9 bases respectively, with 13 bases between them. Per the germline V gene, CDR1 is KGHSH and CDR2 is LQKENI. The CDR3 is 13 residues long.

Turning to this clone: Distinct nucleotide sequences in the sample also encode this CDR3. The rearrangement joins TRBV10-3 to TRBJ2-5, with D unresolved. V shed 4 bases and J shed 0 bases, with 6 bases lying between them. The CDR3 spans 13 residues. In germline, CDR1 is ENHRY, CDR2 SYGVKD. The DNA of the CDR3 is TGTGCCATCAGTGGGACGGACCAAGAGACCCAGTACTTC. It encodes CAISGTDQETQYF.